These 20 T cell receptor beta chains were sequenced from one sample in a study of blood T cell repertoires in COVID-19 (TCRdb year 2020). Library construction relied on the immunoSEQ multiplex PCR assay. TCRdb took this table from immuneACCESS and kept in-frame rearrangements with V and J called. Such tables lack part of the clones; where checked against another copy, unresolved V genes explain under half of the gap, and the rest is unexplained. The sample data list 130,000 to 150,000 clones, and around 83% of these were observed just once. The ten largest account for roughly 5.5% of the sample. Sequences were obtained from PBMCs or T cells enriched from blood (not recorded which). These TCRs come from a woman aged 45-60 years who had been exposed to COVID-19.

At least ten counts were recorded for this clone. V usage is TRBV9 and J usage is TRBJ2-3; 9 bases match TRBD2. Germline V lookup: CDR1 SGDLS, CDR2 YYNGEE. V lost 3 bases, J lost 0 bases, and 2 bases stayed unmatched. The CDR3 has 15 residues. This chain's CDR3 is CASSALAGSTDTQYF. CDR3 nucleotides: TGTGCCAGCAGCGCACTAGCGGGTAGCACAGATACGCAGTATTTT. The full variable domain, with the rest looked up from reference TRBV9 and TRBJ2-3, is DSGVTQTPKHLITATGQRVTLRCSPRSGDLSVYWYQQSLDQGLQFLIQYYNGEERAKGNILERFSAQQFPDLHSELNLSSLELGDSALYFCASSALAGSTDTQYFGPGTRLTVL.

This clone was picked up one time. This CDR3 is CASSRGFTGELFF. CDR3 nucleotide sequence: TGTGCCAGCAGCAGGGGTTTCACCGGGGAGCTGTTTTTT. The chain combines TRBV6-4 with TRBJ2-2, with a tentative D call TRBD1 (6 bases). Per the germline V gene, CDR1 is MRHNA and CDR2 is SNTAGT. Between the trimmed V and J ends, which lost 6 bases and 4 bases, there was a span of 9 bases. The CDR3 contains 13 residues.

V is TRBV11-2 and J is TRBJ1-4; 8 nucleotides match TRBD1. The V and J ends lost 8 bases and 7 bases, in that order; junction bases with no gene match: 9. Germline V gene data show CDR1 as SGHAT and CDR2 as FQNNGV. This CDR3 has 14 amino acids. DNA for the CDR3: TGTGCCAGCGCAGGGGGCATGGGGGTTGAAAAACTGTTTTTT. Its translation: CASAGGMGVEKLFF.

The chain employs TRBV7-9 and TRBJ2-1; 7 nucleotides match TRBD2. The germline CDR1 and CDR2 sequences are SEHNR and FQNEAQ (reference sequence). V lost 1 base to trimming and J lost 4 bases; unmatched junction nucleotides: 4. The CDR3 runs 15 residues. DNA for the CDR3: TGTGCCAGCAGCTTAGGGCGGGGGTTATACAATGAGCAGTTCTTC. This codes for CASSLGRGLYNEQFF.

This clone has a single count. V gene TRBV30 combines with J gene TRBJ1-5; 7 bases agree with TRBD1. The V segment lost 3 bases and the J segment 7 bases; nucleotides outside the gene matches: 6. The CDR3 loop spans 13 amino acids. The germline V gene has CDR1 GTSNPN and CDR2 SVGIG (reference sequence). CDR3 DNA: TGTGCCTGGAGCACCAGGGGGGTACAGCCCCAGCATTTT. This gives the protein CAWSTRGVQPQHF.

The chain employs TRBV9 and TRBJ2-2, with 7 bases lining up with TRBD1. CDR3 length: 16 amino acids. V trimming: 3 bases; J trimming: 2 bases; junction bases outside the gene matches: 7. Per the germline V gene, CDR1 is SGDLS and CDR2 is YYNGEE. The CDR3 region has the DNA TGTGCCAGCAGCGCCCGGGACAGACCTAACACCGGGGAGCTGTTTTTT. Protein sequence: CASSARDRPNTGELFF.

This chain connects TRBV7-8 to TRBJ1-2; D remains unclear. The CDR3 has 14 amino acids. Germline CDR1 reads SGHVS; CDR2 reads FQNEAQ. The V end was cut by 0 bases, the J end by 0 bases, with 5 bases between. The DNA of the CDR3 is TGTGCCAGCAGCTTAGCGCGGGCTAACTATGGCTACACCTTC. It yields the protein CASSLARANYGYTF.

Concerning this clone itself: Other nucleotide sequences in the sample specify the same CDR3. V and J are TRBV6-5 and TRBJ1-1; D call uncertain. Per the germline V gene, CDR1 is MNHEY and CDR2 is SVGAGI. V was pared by 9 bases and J by 0 bases, with 14 bases between. The length of the CDR3 is 14 residues. DNA for the CDR3: TGTGCCAGTCAGACGGGGTCCATGAACACTGAAGCTTTCTTT. It encodes CASQTGSMNTEAFF.

The chain links TRBV7-9 to TRBJ2-5; D gene uncertain. V lost 1 base, J lost 5 bases, and 11 bases lay in between. The CDR3 consists of 14 residues. Germline CDR1 reads SEHNR; CDR2 reads FQNEAQ (reference sequence). The CDR3 reads CASSLEYPQETQYF. The CDR3 nucleotides read TGTGCCAGCAGCTTAGAATACCCCCAGGAGACCCAGTACTTC.

This clone appeared once. This chain connects TRBV4-1 to TRBJ2-3, with 8 bases identical to TRBD1. The ends lost 4 bases at V and 0 bases at J; junction bases unmatched: 3. This CDR3 comprises 15 residues. Germline CDR1 and CDR2: MGHRA and YSYEKL. The CDR3 region has the DNA TGCGCCAGCAGCCCCCAGGGGGCTAGCACAGATACGCAGTATTTT. It translates to CASSPQGASTDTQYF.

V usage is TRBV18 and J usage is TRBJ1-4; tentatively, D is TRBD1 (5 bases). V dropped 3 bases and J dropped 8 bases, with 13 bases sitting between them. Germline values: CDR1 KGHSH, CDR2 LQKENI. The CDR3 consists of 14 residues. CDR3 DNA sequence: TGTGCCAGCTCACCCTCAGGGCAGGACGAAAAACTGTTTTTT. It is translated as CASSPSGQDEKLFF.

The rearrangement uses TRBV18 and TRBJ1-5, with D possibly TRBD1 on 6 matching bases. CDR3 length equals 16 residues. Germline assignment: CDR1 KGHSH and CDR2 LQKENI. Trimming took off 5 bases at V and 4 bases at J, with 18 bases between the two ends. CDR3 DNA: TGTGCCAGCTCAGCACAGCCAACAGGGATGAATCAGCCCCAGCATTTT. Translated: CASSAQPTGMNQPQHF.

V gene TRBV5-1 combines with J gene TRBJ1-2, with TRBD1 identical over 8 bases. The CDR3 totals 15 residues. Trimming cost V 0 bases and J 7 bases; bases outside gene matches: 8. Germline lookup yields CDR1 SGHRS and CDR2 YFSETQ. The CDR3 DNA reads TGCGCCAGCAGCTTGGCCGACATGACAGGGGTTGGCTACACCTTC. It encodes CASSLADMTGVGYTF.

This clone was counted once. The chain employs TRBV2 and TRBJ1-1; 10 bases are shared with TRBD1. Germline CDR1 is SNHLY and CDR2 is FYNNEI. This CDR3 has 15 residues. With 7 bases clipped from V and 0 bases from J, the junction kept 5 bases outside the gene matches. The DNA of the CDR3 is TGTGCCAGCACCGGGACAGGGGCTGTGAACACTGAAGCTTTCTTT. It specifies CASTGTGAVNTEAFF.

The J gene is TRBJ2-7, the V gene TRBV19; 10 nucleotides line up with TRBD1. J lost 6 bases, V lost 8 bases, and 10 bases had no gene match. The CDR3 runs to 14 residues. CDR1 is LNHDA, CDR2 SQIVND, per germline (reference sequence). CDR3 sequence (DNA): TGTGCCAGTTGGACCGGGACAGGGGAACGCGAGCAGTACTTC. It encodes CASWTGTGEREQYF.

The chain joins TRBV7-8 to TRBJ2-7; TRBD2 aligns across 7 bases. The CDR3 sequence is 13 residues long. The germline V gene has CDR1 SGHVS and CDR2 FQNEAQ. V dropped 6 bases and J dropped 5; count of bases not matched to a gene: 7. This chain's CDR3 is CASRRGGSDEQYF. The CDR3 coding sequence is TGTGCCAGCAGACGGGGAGGGAGCGACGAGCAGTACTTC.

The V and J genes are TRBV7-9 and TRBJ1-4, with 8 bases that match TRBD1. From germline, CDR1 is SEHNR and CDR2 FQNEAQ (reference sequence). CDR3 size: 14 residues. After removal of 3 bases from V and 5 bases from J, the junction contained 2 bases not matched to a gene. The CDR3 coding sequence is TGTGCCAGCAGCTTGTGGACAGGGAATGAAAAACTGTTTTTT. Protein sequence: CASSLWTGNEKLFF.

The chain employs TRBV3-1 (or the pseudogene TRBV3-2) and TRBJ2-3; D perhaps matches TRBD1 (5 bases). This CDR3 is built from 15 residues. With 3 bases removed from V and 5 bases from J, the gap between germline ends came to 15 bases. Germline CDR1 and CDR2: LGHDT and YNNKEL (reference sequence). CDR3 DNA: TGTGCCAGCAGCCACCCGGCAGGGCCCTTAGATACGCAGTATTTT. Translation: CASSHPAGPLDTQYF.

The chain employs TRBV10-3 and TRBJ2-2; D remains ambiguous. This CDR3 is 12 amino acids long. Germline V gives CDR1 ENHRY, CDR2 SYGVKD. Between the trimmed V and J ends, which lost 6 bases and 6 bases, there was a span of 8 bases. Written as DNA, the CDR3 is TGTGCCATCAGAACAAGCGCCGGGGAGCTGTTTTTT. Its translation is CAIRTSAGELFF.

The chain is built from TRBV27 and TRBJ2-7; D is possibly TRBD2 (6 bases). The CDR3 has 14 amino acids. Germline V lookup: CDR1 MNHEY, CDR2 SMNVEV (reference sequence). V gave up 3 bases and J gave up 5 bases, with 14 bases separating them. CDR3 sequence: CASSLGRSRDEQYF. CDR3 nucleotide sequence: TGTGCCAGCAGTTTGGGGAGGTCTCGGGACGAGCAGTACTTC.